The T cell receptor beta chain described here comes from a study of blood T cell repertoires in COVID-19. Background on the study: Italy, Spain and the United States were the sources of the convalescent and acute COVID-19 samples.

Allocation to cohorts depended on clinical history reported by the participants. The CDR3 is made up of 16 amino acids. V was cut by 2 bases and J by 0 bases, with 13 bases left in between. CDR1 and CDR2 (germline): MNHEY, SVGAGI. Measured with immunoSEQ multiplex PCR; TCRdb has only the in-frame clones, and not every one. The table records around 290,000 clones, 70% to 90% of them present only once. This clonotype was sampled from a woman aged 30 to 39 who had recovered from COVID-19. The genes are TRBV6-5 and TRBJ1-2, with D perhaps TRBD1 (6 bases). Sequenced sample: PBMCs or T cells enriched from blood (not recorded which). CDR3 protein: CASSYRTGNPNYGYTF. CDR3 DNA: TGTGCCAGCAGTTACCGAACAGGGAATCCTAACTATGGCTACACCTTC.